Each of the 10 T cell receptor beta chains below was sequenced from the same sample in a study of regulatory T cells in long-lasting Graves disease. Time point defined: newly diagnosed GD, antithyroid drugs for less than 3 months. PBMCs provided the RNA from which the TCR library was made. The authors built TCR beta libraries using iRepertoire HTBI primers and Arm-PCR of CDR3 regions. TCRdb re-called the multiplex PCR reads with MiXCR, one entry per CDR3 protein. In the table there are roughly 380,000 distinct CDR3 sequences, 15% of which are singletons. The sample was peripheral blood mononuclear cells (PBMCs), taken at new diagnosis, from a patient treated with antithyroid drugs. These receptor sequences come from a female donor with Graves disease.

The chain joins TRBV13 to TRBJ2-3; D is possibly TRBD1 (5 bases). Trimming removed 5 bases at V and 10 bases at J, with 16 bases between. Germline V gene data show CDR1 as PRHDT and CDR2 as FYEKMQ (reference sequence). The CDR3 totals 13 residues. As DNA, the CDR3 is TGTGCCAGCAGCCCACCAACAGGTTCGCCGCAGTATTTT. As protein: CASSPPTGSPQYF.

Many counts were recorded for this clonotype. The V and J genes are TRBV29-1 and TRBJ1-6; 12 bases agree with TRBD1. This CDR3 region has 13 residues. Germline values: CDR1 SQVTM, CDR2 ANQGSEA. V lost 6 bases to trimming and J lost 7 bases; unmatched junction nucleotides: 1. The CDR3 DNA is TGCAGCGTGGGACAGGGGGCGAATTCACCCCTCCACTTT. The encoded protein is CSVGQGANSPLHF.

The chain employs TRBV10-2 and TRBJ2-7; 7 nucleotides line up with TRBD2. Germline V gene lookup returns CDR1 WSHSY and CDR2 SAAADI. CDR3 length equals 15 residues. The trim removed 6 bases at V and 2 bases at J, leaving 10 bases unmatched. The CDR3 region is CASSRQRDIPYEQYF. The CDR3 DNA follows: TGCGCCAGCAGCCGCCAGCGGGATATCCCCTACGAGCAGTACTTC.

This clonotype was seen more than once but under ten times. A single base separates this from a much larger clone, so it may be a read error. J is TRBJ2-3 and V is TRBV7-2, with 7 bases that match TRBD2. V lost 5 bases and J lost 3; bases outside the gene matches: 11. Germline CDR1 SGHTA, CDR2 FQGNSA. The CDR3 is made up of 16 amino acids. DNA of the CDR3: TGTGCCAGCAGCACATGGACGGGAGGCGGAACAGATACGCAGTATTTT. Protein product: CASSTWTGGGTDTQYF.

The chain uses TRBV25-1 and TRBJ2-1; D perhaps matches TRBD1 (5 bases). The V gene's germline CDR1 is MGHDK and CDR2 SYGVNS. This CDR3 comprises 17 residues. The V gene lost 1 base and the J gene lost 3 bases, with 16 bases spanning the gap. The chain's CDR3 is CASSELGLGVDYNEQFF. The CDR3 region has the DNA TGTGCCAGCAGTGAATTGGGGCTAGGCGTTGACTACAATGAGCAGTTCTTC.

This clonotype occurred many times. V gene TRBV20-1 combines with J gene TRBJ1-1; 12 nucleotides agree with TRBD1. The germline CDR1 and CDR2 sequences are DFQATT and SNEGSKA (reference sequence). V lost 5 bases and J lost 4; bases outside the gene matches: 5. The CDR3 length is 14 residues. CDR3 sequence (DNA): TGCAGTGCTCCTCCGGGACAGGGGGCCACTGAAGCTTTCTTT. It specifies CSAPPGQGATEAFF.

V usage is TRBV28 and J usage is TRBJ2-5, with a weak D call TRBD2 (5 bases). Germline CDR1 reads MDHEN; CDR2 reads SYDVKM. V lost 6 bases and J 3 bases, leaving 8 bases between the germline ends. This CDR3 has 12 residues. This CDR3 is CASRSTKETQYF. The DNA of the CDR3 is TGTGCCAGCAGGTCGACTAAAGAGACCCAGTACTTC.

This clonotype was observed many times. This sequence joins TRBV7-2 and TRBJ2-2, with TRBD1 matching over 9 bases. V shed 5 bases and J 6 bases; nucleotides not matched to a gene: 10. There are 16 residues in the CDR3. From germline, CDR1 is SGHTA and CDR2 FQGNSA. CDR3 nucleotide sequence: TGTGCCAGCAGCCCCGGGACAGGGTTTTTTGCCGGGGAGCTGTTTTTT. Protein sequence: CASSPGTGFFAGELFF.

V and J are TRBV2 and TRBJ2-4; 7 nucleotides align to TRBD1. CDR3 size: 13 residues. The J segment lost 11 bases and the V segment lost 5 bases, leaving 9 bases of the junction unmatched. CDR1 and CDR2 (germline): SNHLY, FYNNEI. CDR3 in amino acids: CASSPGTQGVQYF. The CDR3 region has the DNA TGTGCCAGCAGTCCCGGGACCCAGGGGGTTCAGTACTTC.

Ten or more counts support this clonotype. CDR3 bases: TGTGCCAGCAGCCGGTCCCGGCAGGGGGCAGTTGGGGCCAACGTCCTGACTTTC. Protein: CASSRSRQGAVGANVLTF. This chain uses TRBV11-2 with TRBJ2-6; 8 nucleotides match TRBD1. The germline CDR1 and CDR2 sequences are SGHAT and FQNNGV. J was trimmed by 3 bases and V by 5 bases; bases with no gene match: 12. CDR3 length: 18 amino acids. The full variable domain, in which reference TRBV11-2 and TRBJ2-6 provide the parts outside the CDR3, is EAGVAQSPRYKIIEKRQSVAFWCNPISGHATLYWYQQILGQGPKLLIQFQNNGVVDDSQLPKDRFSAERLKGVDSTLKIQPAKLEDSAVYLCASSRSRQGAVGANVLTFGAGSRLTVL.